The subject of this entry is one T cell receptor (beta chain). No cognate antigen has been identified for it. Nothing much larger sits one base from this clone, and base qualities are not available. The junction shows trimming of 1 base on V and 3 bases on J, plus 12 bases between the germline ends. There are 15 amino acids in the CDR3, from cysteine to phenylalanine inclusive. Just CDR3 DNA is preserved here, 45 bases in frame from base 1. These data belong to a study of Graves' ophthalmopathy and Graves' hyperthyroidism (dated 2018 in TCRdb). Background on the whole study: Peripheral blood was collected at initial diagnosis, prior to any treatment. The study used TCR beta repertoire signatures to distinguish Graves' ophthalmopathy from Graves' hyperthyroidism and to predict progression to ophthalmopathy. In total, approximately 140 blood samples were TCR-sequenced: around 42 ophthalmopathy, some 72 hyperthyroidism and some 17 hyperthyroidism-to-ophthalmopathy patients. To explore V-J signatures that separate ophthalmopathy from hyperthyroidism, a discovery set of about a hundred patients was enrolled, consisting of 40 to 45 with ophthalmopathy and some 59 with stable hyperthyroidism. For independent validation, a separate cohort was made up of 18 to 20 hyperthyroidism patients plus 17 patients who later progressed from hyperthyroidism to ophthalmopathy. In five or six hyperthyroidism patients, the T-cell repertoire of thyroid tissue was compared with the T-cell repertoire of blood. Following sample collection, hyperthyroidism patients were given methimazole at a starting dose of 30 mg daily, and ophthalmopathy patients were given high-dose intravenous methylprednisolone. For training and testing, the 100 or so patients in the discovery cohort were randomly divided in a 7:3 ratio.

The study at large found these results: Sample size was not predetermined statistically, and investigators were not blinded to group allocation. Most expanded thyroid clonotypes with a frequency above 0.001 also appeared in blood, which suggests that blood repertoires may reflect the immune response in the thyroid. In validation, the model predicted ophthalmopathy progression with 70.59% sensitivity and 72.22% specificity; some 13 predicted patients were CT-confirmed with GO in a median of approximately 6.5 months. The 13-signature model separated ophthalmopathy from stable hyperthyroidism with around 90% sensitivity and roughly 84% specificity in cross-validation, and 80%/75% in the test set.

For repertoire sequencing, the TCR beta CDR3 regions were amplified from RNA transcripts. The first round was an RT-PCR using HTBI primers with the Qiagen OneStep RT-PCR kit, and this first round was followed by a second-round multiplex PCR, then size selection and purification. The libraries underwent paired-end sequencing with 100 bp reads on an Illumina HiSeq2000. The paper's data handling went like this. SOAPnuke was used to process the reads, throwing out any read that had adapters, had uncalled bases, had a mean Phred below 15, or lacked an exact constant-primer or identifier match. High-quality paired reads were merged with COPE v1.2.5. Each unique nucleotide sequence was defined as a clonotype, and clonotypes were aligned to IMGT TRB V, D and J references with MiTCR v1.1. The analysis was limited to V-J combinations with a frequency above 0.0001, which together covered about 99% of repertoires. A TCR clonal expansion and chaos score per V-J combination was defined as the ratio of F50 clonal expansion to chaos observed in the TCRdist matrix. Welch's t-statistics and random forest were used to narrow the features down to around 12 V-J combinations, which were then fed into a naive Bayes classifier. The Morisita-Horn index was used to measure how similar the thyroid and blood repertoires were. TCRdb cleaned the public reads at Q25 with fastp, built clones with MiXCR and kept in-frame beta chains. All rows with the same CDR3 protein become a single entry with the most common DNA and genes. TCRdb assigned the V and J calls; the authors' analysis was not used. This sample is represented by hundreds of thousands of distinct CDR3 sequences; approximately 22% of them were singletons. Of the sample, around 7% is held by the ten largest clones.

Hyperthyroidism was considered stable if no progression to ophthalmopathy occurred within 18 months of follow-up. Hyperthyroidism patients were newly diagnosed, with disease duration under 2 months, and aged 18 to 65 years. Patients with other autoimmune diseases, uncontrolled infections, pregnancy or lactation were excluded. Clinical symptoms, serum thyroxine, TRAb, thyroid ultrasound and orbital computed tomography formed the basis of the diagnosis. PBMCs were isolated from 10 ml of fresh peripheral blood by Ficoll-Paque density gradient centrifugation. Trizol reagent was used to extract the total RNA, and its quality was then checked on an Agilent 2100 Bioanalyzer.

Specimen: peripheral blood. The chain is made from TRBV12-3 or TRBV12-4 and TRBJ1-2, with an unclear D gene assignment. This clonotype originated in a woman aged 18-29 years with stable Graves' hyperthyroidism. Some clones in this sample may be carry-over from other donors' samples. Donor details come from another sample of the same person, matched by shared clones. Here the CDR3 is given as CASSLGGPRDYGYTF. Read as DNA, the sequence is TGTGCCAGCAGTTTAGGCGGCCCGCGAGACTATGGCTACACCTTC.